A selection of T cell receptor beta chains follows, all from one sample in a study of CD8+ T cells in alopecia areata. TCRdb keeps only in-frame clones here, not all; method: immunoSEQ multiplex PCR. The data contain around 200,000 clones, 64% of them singletons. This material consisted of CD4+ T cells sorted from blood, taken at week 4, from a patient treated with tofacitinib. These TCRs come from a human donor with alopecia areata. The CDR3 runs from the conserved cysteine through the conserved F or W. The order of the fields is J gene, D gene, V gene, clone size, CDR3 DNA, CDR3 protein. The D gene is left open where the match is weak. The size of a clone is reported for some rows only, either as once, few or many, or as a class for expanded clones.

TRBJ2-1 TRBD2 TRBV6-5 - TGTGCCAGCAGTTTCCGGACTAGCGGGGGACTCGGTGAGCAGTTCTTC CASSFRTSGGLGEQFF
TRBJ1-3 - TRBV5-1 once TGCGCCAGCAGTTACGCGGACAACCACTCTGGAAACACCATATATTTT CASSYADNHSGNTIYF
TRBJ2-7 TRBD1 TRBV30 - TGTGCCTGGAGTGGGACAGGGACCTACGAGCAGTACTTC CAWSGTGTYEQYF
TRBJ2-5 - TRBV11-2 - TGTGCCAGCAGCTTTGGATCGGGACTTTTCGAGACCCAGTACTTC CASSFGSGLFETQYF
TRBJ2-7 - TRBV9 - TGTGCCAGCAGCGTAAAGGAGGGCGGCGAGCAGTACTTC CASSVKEGGEQYF
TRBJ1-2 - TRBV29-1 - TGCAGCGTGGGACACAATACAGACTATGGCTACACCTTC CSVGHNTDYGYTF
TRBJ1-5 - TRBV19 - TGTGCCAGTGCGGATTTTACTAGCAATCAGCCCCAGCATTTT CASADFTSNQPQHF
TRBJ1-1 - TRBV5-6 - TGTGCCAGCAGCATAGGACGATCTGAAGCTTTCTTT CASSIGRSEAFF
TRBJ1-6 TRBD1 TRBV7-9 once TGTGCCAGCAGCTTAGGGGACAGGGGTAATTCACCCCTCCACTTT CASSLGDRGNSPLHF
TRBJ1-5 - TRBV18 once TGTGCCAGCTCACCACCAGGAAGCAATCAGCCCCAGCATTTT CASSPPGSNQPQHF
TRBJ2-1 - TRBV5-1 few TGCGCCAGCAGTTCCTGGGGGGCGGGTTACAATGAGCAGTTCTTC CASSSWGAGYNEQFF
TRBJ1-5 - TRBV30 - TGTGCCTGGAGTCCTCCCAGGCAGGGACAATATCAGCCCCAGCATTTT CAWSPPRQGQYQPQHF
TRBJ1-1 - TRBV7-8 - TGTGCCAGCAGCTCTTTCCTTGAAGCTTTCTTT CASSSFLEAFF
TRBJ1-2 - TRBV4-3 - TGCGCCAGCAGCCAAGAGCAGGGTTATGGCTACACCTTC CASSQEQGYGYTF
TRBJ1-1 - TRBV4-1 - TGCGCCAGCAGCCAATCTGCCGCACACAACACTGAAGCTTTCTTT CASSQSAAHNTEAFF
TRBJ2-3 - TRBV2 - TGTGCCAGCGCGGGCACCGCATTCACAGATACGCAGTATTTT CASAGTAFTDTQYF
TRBJ2-5 - TRBV23-1 - TGCGCCAGCAGTCAATCCAGACGACAGAGGACCCAGTACTTC CASSQSRRQRTQYF
TRBJ1-2 - TRBV10-3 - TGTGCCATCAGGGGCGACGGGGGAATCGGCTACACCTTC CAIRGDGGIGYTF
TRBJ1-4 - TRBV18 - TGTGCCAGCTCACCGCAGGTACAAACTAATGAAAAACTGTTTTTT CASSPQVQTNEKLFF